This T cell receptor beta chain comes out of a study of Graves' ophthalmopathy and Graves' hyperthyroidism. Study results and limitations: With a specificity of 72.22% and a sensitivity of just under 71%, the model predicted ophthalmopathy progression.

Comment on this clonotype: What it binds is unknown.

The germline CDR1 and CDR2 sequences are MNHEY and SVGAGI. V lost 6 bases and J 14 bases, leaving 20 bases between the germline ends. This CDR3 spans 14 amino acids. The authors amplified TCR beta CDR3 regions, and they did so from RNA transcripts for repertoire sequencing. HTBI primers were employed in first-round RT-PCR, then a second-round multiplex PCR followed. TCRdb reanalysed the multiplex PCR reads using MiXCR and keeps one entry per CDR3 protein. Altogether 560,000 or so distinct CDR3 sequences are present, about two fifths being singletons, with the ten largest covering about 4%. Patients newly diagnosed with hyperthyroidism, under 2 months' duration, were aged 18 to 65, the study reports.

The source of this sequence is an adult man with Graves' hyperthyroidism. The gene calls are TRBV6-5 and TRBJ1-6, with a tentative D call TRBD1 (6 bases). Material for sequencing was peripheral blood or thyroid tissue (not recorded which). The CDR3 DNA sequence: TGTGCCAGCAGGAACGGGATCGGGGGCTCAGCCCTCCACTTT. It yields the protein CASRNGIGGSALHF.